This T cell receptor beta chain was sequenced during a study of PD-1 blockade in classical Hodgkin lymphoma. Regarding the study as a whole: Newly diagnosed patients were reported to start with lower TCR diversity than healthy donors. Some patients started nivolumab under 1 year after ASCT, and they were excluded.

Documented time point: cycle 4 day 1 (C4D1), after around six weeks of nivolumab. With no exception, relapse followed autologous stem cell transplantation in all patients, and brentuximab vedotin exposure varied. As regards this clone: Its cognate antigen is unknown.

Germline CDR1 MNHNS, CDR2 SASEGT. This CDR3 comprises 11 residues. The ends were cut back, 3 bases at V and 6 bases at J, with 6 bases in the middle. Some clones are missing from TCRdb's copy, which holds only in-frame ones; the method was immunoSEQ multiplex PCR. This sample has approximately 44,000 clones; less than 75% occur once, and the top ten carry about 3.4%. The sequence was obtained from a human donor with classical Hodgkin lymphoma. The specimen comprised peripheral blood mononuclear cells (PBMCs), sampled before the fourth cycle of nivolumab. The rearrangement links TRBV6-1 to TRBJ2-7; perhaps TRBD1 as D (5 bases). CDR3 nucleotide sequence: TGTGCCAGCAGTGATGGGGCCGAGCAGTACTTC. It yields the protein CASSDGAEQYF.